This T cell receptor (beta chain) was recovered during a study of CD8+ T cells in alopecia areata. As for the study in general: For the treated group, dosing was oral tofacitinib at 5 to 10 mg twice daily. Study-level findings and limits: Higher clonality than in normal scalp was seen in lesional scalp, especially alopecia totalis/universalis. A single nonresponder leaves the baseline CD8+ expansion link to response uncertain.

Treatment defined: oral pan-JAK inhibitor, 5-10 mg twice daily. Sequencing templates came from extracted RNA that was reverse transcribed into cDNA. Profiling relied on immunoSEQ multiplex PCR, and the TCRdb table lists in-frame clones only, not all of them. The sample consists of 95,000 to 150,000 clones, 50% to 55% of them appearing once. Concerning this clone: Its antigen is currently unknown.

Material: CD4+ T cells sorted from blood, obtained at week 4, from a patient treated with tofacitinib. This clonotype was sampled from a human donor with alopecia areata.

The CDR3: CASSLVTANSNQPQHF. CDR3 nucleotides: TGTGCCAGCAGCTTAGTGACGGCTAATAGCAATCAGCCCCAGCATTTT. The rearrangement links TRBV7-9 to TRBJ1-5; unclear D gene. Germline V gene data show CDR1 as SEHNR and CDR2 as FQNEAQ (reference sequence). The CDR3 runs 16 residues. V was shortened by 1 base and J by 0 bases, with 10 bases between the two germline ends.